These T cell receptor beta chains were read from a single sample in a study of T cell changes during pregnancy in multiple sclerosis. Generated by immunoSEQ multiplex PCR, the TCRdb table keeps only in-frame clones and is missing some. Among about 94,000 clones listed, over 85% were seen once. The sequenced sample was peripheral blood, obtained after pregnancy. Receptors were obtained from a female donor with multiple sclerosis, enrolled in a pregnancy study. Each CDR3 is given with its conserved first and last residue. Fields, in order: J gene, V gene, D gene, clone size, CDR3 DNA, CDR3 protein. The D gene is left open where the match is weak. Only part of the rows carry a size: once, few, many, or a class if the clone is expanded.

j_call: TRBJ2-7
v_call: TRBV6-5
d_call: .
clone_size: .
cdr3_nt: TGTGCCAGCGGGGGTTGGGGGGGGCGCGAGCAGTACTTC
cdr3_aa: CASGGWGGREQYF

j_call: TRBJ1-1
v_call: TRBV7-2
d_call: .
clone_size: .
cdr3_nt: TGTGCCAGCAGCTTAGTTAGGGGGAACACTGAAGCTTTCTTT
cdr3_aa: CASSLVRGNTEAFF

j_call: TRBJ2-2
v_call: TRBV29-1
d_call: TRBD2
clone_size: .
cdr3_nt: TGTAGCGTTCCTAGCGGGAGCTTTACCGGGGAGCTGTTTTTT
cdr3_aa: CSVPSGSFTGELFF

j_call: TRBJ2-3
v_call: TRBV7-8
d_call: .
clone_size: .
cdr3_nt: TGTGCCAGCAGCCCAGGGTTCGGGGGGCGAAGATTTACAGATACGCAGTATTTT
cdr3_aa: CASSPGFGGRRFTDTQYF

j_call: TRBJ1-5
v_call: TRBV23-1
d_call: .
clone_size: .
cdr3_nt: TGCGCCAGCAGTCATCCGGGGGGACATAGCAATCAGCCCCAGCATTTT
cdr3_aa: CASSHPGGHSNQPQHF

j_call: TRBJ2-7
v_call: TRBV30
d_call: .
clone_size: .
cdr3_nt: TGTGCCTGGGGCCTCCCGAGATCAGGGTCCTACGAGCAGTACTTC
cdr3_aa: CAWGLPRSGSYEQYF

j_call: TRBJ2-7
v_call: TRBV4-1
d_call: .
clone_size: .
cdr3_nt: TGCGCCAGCAGCCAAGCTACAGGCTCCTACGAGCAGTACTTC
cdr3_aa: CASSQATGSYEQYF

j_call: TRBJ2-7
v_call: TRBV27
d_call: TRBD2
clone_size: .
cdr3_nt: TGTGCCAGCAGCCAGACTAGCGGGTCCTACGAGCAGTACTTC
cdr3_aa: CASSQTSGSYEQYF

j_call: TRBJ2-1
v_call: TRBV5-6
d_call: TRBD2
clone_size: once
cdr3_nt: TGTGCCAGCAGCTCCCGCGGGAGTAATTTCTACAATGAGCAGTTCTTC
cdr3_aa: CASSSRGSNFYNEQFF

j_call: TRBJ2-5
v_call: TRBV6-1
d_call: TRBD1
clone_size: .
cdr3_nt: TGTGCCAGCAGGGACAGGTATGGGGAGACCCAGTACTTC
cdr3_aa: CASRDRYGETQYF

j_call: TRBJ2-3
v_call: TRBV9
d_call: TRBD1
clone_size: .
cdr3_nt: TGTGCCAGCAGCCCGCGGACAGGGTCCACGGATACGCAGTATTTT
cdr3_aa: CASSPRTGSTDTQYF

j_call: TRBJ2-7
v_call: TRBV29-1
d_call: TRBD1
clone_size: .
cdr3_nt: TGCAGCGTCCGACAGGGGGCTGCCTACGAGCAGTACTTC
cdr3_aa: CSVRQGAAYEQYF

j_call: TRBJ2-5
v_call: TRBV6-6
d_call: TRBD2
clone_size: .
cdr3_nt: TGTGCCAGCAGTTTCGGACTAGCGGGAGACCCAGAGACCCAGTACTTC
cdr3_aa: CASSFGLAGDPETQYF

j_call: TRBJ2-1
v_call: TRBV28
d_call: .
clone_size: .
cdr3_nt: TGTGCCAGCAGCAGGGACATTGGAAAGTTCTTC
cdr3_aa: CASSRDIGKFF

j_call: TRBJ2-3
v_call: TRBV19
d_call: .
clone_size: .
cdr3_nt: TGTGCCAGTAGTATATATTCAGGAAGCACAGATACGCAGTATTTT
cdr3_aa: CASSIYSGSTDTQYF

j_call: TRBJ1-5
v_call: TRBV5-1
d_call: .
clone_size: .
cdr3_nt: TGCGCCAGCAGCTTGTATACAGGAAGCAATCAGCCCCAGCATTTT
cdr3_aa: CASSLYTGSNQPQHF

j_call: TRBJ2-5
v_call: TRBV30
d_call: .
clone_size: .
cdr3_nt: TGTGCCTGGAGCCTCGTAACAGCAGGAGAGACCCAGTACTTC
cdr3_aa: CAWSLVTAGETQYF

j_call: TRBJ2-7
v_call: TRBV27
d_call: TRBD2
clone_size: .
cdr3_nt: TGTGCCAGCAGTTTATCGGGGGGGAGACTCTACGAGCAGTACTTC
cdr3_aa: CASSLSGGRLYEQYF

j_call: TRBJ1-1
v_call: TRBV15
d_call: TRBD1
clone_size: .
cdr3_nt: TGTGCCACCAGCAGAAACGGGGACAGGGGGCCAAAAAGTCGGGTTGCTTTCTTT
cdr3_aa: CATSRNGDRGPKSRVAFF

j_call: TRBJ2-7
v_call: TRBV5-4
d_call: .
clone_size: .
cdr3_nt: TGTGCCAGCAGCTTGGACAGAGCCGAGCAGTACTTC
cdr3_aa: CASSLDRAEQYF

j_call: TRBJ2-7
v_call: TRBV28
d_call: .
clone_size: .
cdr3_nt: TGTGCCAGCAGTTCCGGAGAGACCTACGAGCAGTACTTC
cdr3_aa: CASSSGETYEQYF

j_call: TRBJ1-1
v_call: TRBV10-1
d_call: .
clone_size: .
cdr3_nt: TGCGCCAGCTTAGCTTCAGGGTGCTTCGCTGAAGCTTTCTTT
cdr3_aa: CASLASGCFAEAFF

j_call: TRBJ1-5
v_call: TRBV10-3
d_call: TRBD1
clone_size: .
cdr3_nt: TGTGCCATCAGGGCGGACAGGGGTAGCAATCAGCCCCAGCATTTT
cdr3_aa: CAIRADRGSNQPQHF

j_call: TRBJ2-7
v_call: TRBV4-3
d_call: TRBD2
clone_size: .
cdr3_nt: TGCGCCAGCAGCCAAGGCCTAGCGGGCTCCTACGAGCAGTACTTC
cdr3_aa: CASSQGLAGSYEQYF

j_call: TRBJ2-7
v_call: TRBV20-1
d_call: .
clone_size: once
cdr3_nt: TGCAGTGCTAGAACAGCCTACGAGCAGTACTTC
cdr3_aa: CSARTAYEQYF

j_call: TRBJ2-7
v_call: TRBV6-1
d_call: TRBD1
clone_size: .
cdr3_nt: TGTGCCAGCAGTGAATCCGGGACAGGCCATAACGAGCAGTACTTC
cdr3_aa: CASSESGTGHNEQYF

j_call: TRBJ2-7
v_call: TRBV19
d_call: .
clone_size: once
cdr3_nt: TGTGCCAGTAGGAACGGGTACGAGCAGTACTTC
cdr3_aa: CASRNGYEQYF

j_call: TRBJ2-2
v_call: TRBV4-1
d_call: .
clone_size: .
cdr3_nt: TGCGCCAGCAGCCAAGAAGGAGTCGCGAACACCGGGGAGCTGTTTTTT
cdr3_aa: CASSQEGVANTGELFF

j_call: TRBJ1-2
v_call: TRBV5-1
d_call: TRBD1
clone_size: .
cdr3_nt: TGCGCCAGCAGCTTGGGGACAGGGAATGGCTACACCTTC
cdr3_aa: CASSLGTGNGYTF

j_call: TRBJ2-3
v_call: TRBV12-5
d_call: .
clone_size: .
cdr3_nt: TGTGCTAGTGGCCTCAGCGGGAGCACAGATACGCAGTATTTT
cdr3_aa: CASGLSGSTDTQYF

j_call: TRBJ1-2
v_call: TRBV9
d_call: .
clone_size: .
cdr3_nt: TGTGCCAGCAGCGCCGAGCCCAGGGTCGGTGGCTACACCTTC
cdr3_aa: CASSAEPRVGGYTF

j_call: TRBJ2-5
v_call: TRBV18
d_call: TRBD2
clone_size: .
cdr3_nt: TGTGCCAGCTCACCAAGGACTAGCGGGAGGGGAGAGACCCAGTACTTC
cdr3_aa: CASSPRTSGRGETQYF

j_call: TRBJ2-7
v_call: TRBV7-2
d_call: .
clone_size: .
cdr3_nt: TGTGCCAGCAGCTTAGGGCAGGTGGTACCCTACGAGCAGTACTTC
cdr3_aa: CASSLGQVVPYEQYF

j_call: TRBJ2-3
v_call: TRBV7-9
d_call: TRBD1
clone_size: .
cdr3_nt: TGTGCCAGCACCTACCGGCAGGGGGACCCAGCAAGGACGGCAGATACGCAGTATTTT
cdr3_aa: CASTYRQGDPARTADTQYF

j_call: TRBJ2-4
v_call: TRBV9
d_call: .
clone_size: .
cdr3_nt: TGTGCCAGCAGCCCTGGGGGGAACATTCAGTACTTC
cdr3_aa: CASSPGGNIQYF

j_call: TRBJ2-3
v_call: TRBV5-1
d_call: .
clone_size: .
cdr3_nt: TGCGCCAGCAGCTTGGCCACAGGTGACACAGATACGCAGTATTTT
cdr3_aa: CASSLATGDTDTQYF

j_call: TRBJ2-4
v_call: TRBV19
d_call: .
clone_size: .
cdr3_nt: TGTGCCAGTAGTAGCCTGGGGGCACCGTTAGCCAAAAACATTCAGTACTTC
cdr3_aa: CASSSLGAPLAKNIQYF

j_call: TRBJ1-1
v_call: TRBV12-5
d_call: TRBD1
clone_size: .
cdr3_nt: TGTGCTAGTGGTTTGGTGGTTTCACAGGGGTACACTGAAGCTTTCTTT
cdr3_aa: CASGLVVSQGYTEAFF

j_call: TRBJ1-5
v_call: TRBV6-1
d_call: TRBD1
clone_size: .
cdr3_nt: TGTGCCAGCAGTGGGCTAGGACAGGGCAATCAGCCCCAGCATTTT
cdr3_aa: CASSGLGQGNQPQHF

j_call: TRBJ1-3
v_call: TRBV18
d_call: .
clone_size: once
cdr3_nt: TGTGCCAGCTCACCCGGGAGTAGGGGAAACACCATATATTTT
cdr3_aa: CASSPGSRGNTIYF

j_call: TRBJ1-1
v_call: TRBV9
d_call: TRBD1
clone_size: .
cdr3_nt: TGTGCCAGCAGCCCCCGACAGGGAAAGTTCACCACTGAAGCTTTCTTT
cdr3_aa: CASSPRQGKFTTEAFF

j_call: TRBJ2-2
v_call: TRBV5-4
d_call: TRBD1
clone_size: .
cdr3_nt: TGTGCCAGCAGCTTGGATAGTACAGGGGTAACCGGGGAGCTGTTTTTT
cdr3_aa: CASSLDSTGVTGELFF

j_call: TRBJ2-3
v_call: TRBV7-2
d_call: .
clone_size: .
cdr3_nt: TGTGCCAGCAGCTCCACAGAGTATGGCACAGATACGCAGTATTTT
cdr3_aa: CASSSTEYGTDTQYF

j_call: TRBJ2-7
v_call: TRBV30
d_call: TRBD2
clone_size: .
cdr3_nt: TGTGCCTGTACCAATCTTATTAGCGGGCTTTCCTACGAGCAGTACTTC
cdr3_aa: CACTNLISGLSYEQYF

j_call: TRBJ2-5
v_call: TRBV28
d_call: .
clone_size: .
cdr3_nt: TGTGCCAGCAGTTGGGATGGAGCGGGAGAGACCCAGTACTTC
cdr3_aa: CASSWDGAGETQYF

j_call: TRBJ1-4
v_call: TRBV5-1
d_call: .
clone_size: .
cdr3_nt: TGCGCCAGCAGCTTCTTTGGGGGCGCGGATGAAAAACTGTTTTTT
cdr3_aa: CASSFFGGADEKLFF

j_call: TRBJ2-2
v_call: TRBV4-2
d_call: TRBD2
clone_size: .
cdr3_nt: TGTGCCAGCAGCCAAGCGGATAGCGGGGGGGTTGGGATCACCGGGGAGCTGTTTTTT
cdr3_aa: CASSQADSGGVGITGELFF

j_call: TRBJ1-2
v_call: TRBV5-1
d_call: .
clone_size: .
cdr3_nt: TGCGCCAGCAGCGCCCTGACTCCGAACCTCGGAGAAGATGGTGGCTACACCTTC
cdr3_aa: CASSALTPNLGEDGGYTF

j_call: TRBJ2-5
v_call: TRBV2
d_call: TRBD2
clone_size: .
cdr3_nt: TGTGCCAGCAGTGAAGCTAGCGGGAGGGCCCGAGTAGAGACCCAGTACTTC
cdr3_aa: CASSEASGRARVETQYF

j_call: TRBJ1-1
v_call: TRBV7-9
d_call: .
clone_size: .
cdr3_nt: TGTGCCAGCAGCTTCGGTAACACTGAAGCTTTCTTT
cdr3_aa: CASSFGNTEAFF

j_call: TRBJ2-1
v_call: TRBV28
d_call: .
clone_size: .
cdr3_nt: TGTGCCAGCAGTTTATCTGGACTTCGACTGGGTGAGCAGTTCTTC
cdr3_aa: CASSLSGLRLGEQFF

j_call: TRBJ2-1
v_call: TRBV25-1
d_call: .
clone_size: .
cdr3_nt: TGTGCCAGCAGTGAAAACGGCAGGGGAAGCTCCTACAATGAGCAGTTCTTC
cdr3_aa: CASSENGRGSSYNEQFF

j_call: TRBJ2-7
v_call: TRBV7-6
d_call: .
clone_size: .
cdr3_nt: TGTGCCAGCAGCTTAAGACTAGACTACGAGCAGTACTTC
cdr3_aa: CASSLRLDYEQYF